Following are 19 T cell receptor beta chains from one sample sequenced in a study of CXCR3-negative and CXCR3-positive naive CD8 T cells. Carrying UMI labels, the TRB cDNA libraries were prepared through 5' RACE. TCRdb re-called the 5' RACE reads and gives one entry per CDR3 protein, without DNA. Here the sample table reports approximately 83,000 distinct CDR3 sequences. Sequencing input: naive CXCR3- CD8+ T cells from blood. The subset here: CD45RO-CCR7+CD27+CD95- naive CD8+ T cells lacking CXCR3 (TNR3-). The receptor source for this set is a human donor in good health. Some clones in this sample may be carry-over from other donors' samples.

CDR3 residues: CASSYMAGSTDTQYF. This chain links TRBV6-5 with TRBJ2-3; without DNA, the TCRdb call of TRBD1 cannot be checked. The CDR3 totals 15 residues. CDR1 and CDR2 (germline): MNHEY, SVGAGI.

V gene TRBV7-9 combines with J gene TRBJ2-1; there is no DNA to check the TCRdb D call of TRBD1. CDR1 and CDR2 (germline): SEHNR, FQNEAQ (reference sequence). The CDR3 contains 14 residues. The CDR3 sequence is CASNRQGAHNEQFF.

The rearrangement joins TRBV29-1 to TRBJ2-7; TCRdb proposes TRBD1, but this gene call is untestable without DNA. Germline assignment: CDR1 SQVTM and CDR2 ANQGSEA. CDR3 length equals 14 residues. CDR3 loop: CSVEGGTLNYEQYF.

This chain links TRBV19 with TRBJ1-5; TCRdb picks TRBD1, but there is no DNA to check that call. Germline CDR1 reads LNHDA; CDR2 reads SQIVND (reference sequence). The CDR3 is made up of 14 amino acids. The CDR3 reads CASSFRGSNQPQHF.

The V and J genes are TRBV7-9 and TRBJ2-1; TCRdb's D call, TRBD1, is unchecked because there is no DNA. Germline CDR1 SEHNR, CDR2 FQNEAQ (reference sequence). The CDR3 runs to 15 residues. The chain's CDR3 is CASSAAGQGYNEQFF.

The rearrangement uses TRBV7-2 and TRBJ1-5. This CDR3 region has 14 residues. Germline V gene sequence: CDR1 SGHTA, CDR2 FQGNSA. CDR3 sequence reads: CASSFWEVNQPQHF.

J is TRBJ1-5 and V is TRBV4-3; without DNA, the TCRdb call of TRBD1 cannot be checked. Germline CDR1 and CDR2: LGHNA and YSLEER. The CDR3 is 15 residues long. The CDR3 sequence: CASSQDRSGNQPQHF.

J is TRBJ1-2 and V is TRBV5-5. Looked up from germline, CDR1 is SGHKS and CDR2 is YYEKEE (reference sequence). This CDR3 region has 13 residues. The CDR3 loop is CASSWGQVEGYTF. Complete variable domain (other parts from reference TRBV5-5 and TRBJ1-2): DAGVTQSPTHLIKTRGQQVTLRCSPISGHKSVSWYQQVLGQGPQFIFQYYEKEERGRGNFPDRFSARQFPNYSSELNVNALLLGDSALYLCASSWGQVEGYTFGSGTRLTVV.

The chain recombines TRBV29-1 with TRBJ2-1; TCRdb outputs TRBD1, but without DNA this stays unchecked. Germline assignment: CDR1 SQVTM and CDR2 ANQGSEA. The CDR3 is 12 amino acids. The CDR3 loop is CSAGTGPVEQFF.

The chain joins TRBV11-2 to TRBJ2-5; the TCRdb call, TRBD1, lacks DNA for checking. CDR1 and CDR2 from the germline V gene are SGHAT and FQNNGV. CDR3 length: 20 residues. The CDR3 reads CASSLEGGAGKRWGQETQYF.

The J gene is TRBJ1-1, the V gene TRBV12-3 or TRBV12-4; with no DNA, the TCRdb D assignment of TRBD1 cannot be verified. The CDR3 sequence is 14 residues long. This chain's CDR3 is CASSRQLQGVEAFF.

The CDR3 loop reads CASSSGGTGYNEQFF. The rearrangement links TRBV13 to TRBJ2-1; TCRdb lists TRBD1, though no DNA is available to test this call. CDR1 is PRHDT and CDR2 is FYEKMQ in the germline V gene (reference sequence). The CDR3 totals 15 residues.

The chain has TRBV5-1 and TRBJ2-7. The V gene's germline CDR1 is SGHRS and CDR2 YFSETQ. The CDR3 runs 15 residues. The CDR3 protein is CASSQDRQGSYEQYF.

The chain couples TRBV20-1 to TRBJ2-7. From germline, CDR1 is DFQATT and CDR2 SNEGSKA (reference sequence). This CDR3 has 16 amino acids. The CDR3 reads CSARDQLAGESYEQYF.

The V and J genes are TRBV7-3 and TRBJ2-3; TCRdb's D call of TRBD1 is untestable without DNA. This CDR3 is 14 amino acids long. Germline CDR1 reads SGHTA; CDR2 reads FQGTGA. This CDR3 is CASSLAGGQDTQYF.

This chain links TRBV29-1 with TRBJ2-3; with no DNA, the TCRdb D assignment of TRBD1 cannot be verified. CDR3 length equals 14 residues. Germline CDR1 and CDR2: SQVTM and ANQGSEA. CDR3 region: CSVETGRGTDTQYF.

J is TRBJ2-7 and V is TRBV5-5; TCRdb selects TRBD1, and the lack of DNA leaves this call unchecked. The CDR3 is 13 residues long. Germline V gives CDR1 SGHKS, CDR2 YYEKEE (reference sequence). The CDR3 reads CASSWTDTYEQYF.

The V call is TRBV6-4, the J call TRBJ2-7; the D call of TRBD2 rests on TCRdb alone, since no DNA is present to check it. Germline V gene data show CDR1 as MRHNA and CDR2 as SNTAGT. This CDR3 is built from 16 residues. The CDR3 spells CASSDPPASVSYEQYF.

The CDR3 loop is CASSVKTYEQYF. The V and J genes are TRBV12-3 or TRBV12-4 and TRBJ2-7. This CDR3 comprises 12 residues.